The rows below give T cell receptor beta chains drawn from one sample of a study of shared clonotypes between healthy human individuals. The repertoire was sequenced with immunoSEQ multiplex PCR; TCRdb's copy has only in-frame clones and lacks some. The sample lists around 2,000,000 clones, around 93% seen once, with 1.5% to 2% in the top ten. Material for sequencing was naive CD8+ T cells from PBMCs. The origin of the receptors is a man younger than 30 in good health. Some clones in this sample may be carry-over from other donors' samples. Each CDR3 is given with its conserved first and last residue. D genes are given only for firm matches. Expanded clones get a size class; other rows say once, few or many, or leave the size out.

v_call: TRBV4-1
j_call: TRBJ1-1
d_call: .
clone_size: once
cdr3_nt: TGCGCCAGCAGCCAAGAAAGGGAGGGGGTTGGAACTGAAGCTTTCTTT
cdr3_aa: CASSQEREGVGTEAFF

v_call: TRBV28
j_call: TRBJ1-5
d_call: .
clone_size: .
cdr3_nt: TGTGCCAGCAGTTCCCCCTGGAGAGGAACGAGCAATCAGCCCCAGCATTTT
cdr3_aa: CASSSPWRGTSNQPQHF

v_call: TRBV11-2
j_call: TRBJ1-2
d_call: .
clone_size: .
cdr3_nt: TGTGCCAGCAGCCCAGTCCGGGGGGCCAACTATGGCTACACCTTC
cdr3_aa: CASSPVRGANYGYTF

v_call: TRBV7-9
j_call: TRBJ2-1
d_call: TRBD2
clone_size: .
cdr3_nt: TGTGCCAGCAGCTTAGCATGGGGGACTAGCGGGAGCAATGAGCAGTTCTTC
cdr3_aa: CASSLAWGTSGSNEQFF

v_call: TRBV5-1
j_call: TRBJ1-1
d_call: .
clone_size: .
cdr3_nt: TGCGCCAGCAGCTTGGATTGGAACACTGAAGCTTTCTTT
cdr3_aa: CASSLDWNTEAFF

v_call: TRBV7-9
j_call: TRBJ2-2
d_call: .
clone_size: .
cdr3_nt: TGTGCCAGCAGCTCAGATTCGACTAGGGGGCGGGAGCTGTTTTTT
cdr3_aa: CASSSDSTRGRELFF

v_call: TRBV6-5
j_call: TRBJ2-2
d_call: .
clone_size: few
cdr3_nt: TGTGCCAGCAGCCTGGAAATGCGGAACACCGGGGAGCTGTTTTTT
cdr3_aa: CASSLEMRNTGELFF

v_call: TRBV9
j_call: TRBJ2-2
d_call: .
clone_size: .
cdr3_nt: TGTGCCAGCACCTGGGGACCAACGAACACCGGGGAGCTGTTTTTT
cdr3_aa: CASTWGPTNTGELFF

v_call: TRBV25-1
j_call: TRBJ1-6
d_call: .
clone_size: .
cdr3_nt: TGTGCCAGCAGTGAGTTGCGACAGCATAATTCACCCCTCCACTTT
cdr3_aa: CASSELRQHNSPLHF

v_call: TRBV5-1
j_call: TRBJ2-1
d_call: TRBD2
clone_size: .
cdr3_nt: TGCGCCAGCAGCTTGGATCTAGCGGGAGGGCCGTTCGATGAGCAGTTCTTC
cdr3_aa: CASSLDLAGGPFDEQFF

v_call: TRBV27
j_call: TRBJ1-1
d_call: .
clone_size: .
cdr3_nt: TGTGCCAGCAGGTCCCTCCCGGGGCAGCTGAACACTGAAGCTTTCTTT
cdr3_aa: CASRSLPGQLNTEAFF

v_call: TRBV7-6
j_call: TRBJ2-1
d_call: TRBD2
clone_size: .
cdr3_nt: TGTGCCAGCAGCCACGGGAGGCCCAATGAGCAGTTCTTC
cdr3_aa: CASSHGRPNEQFF

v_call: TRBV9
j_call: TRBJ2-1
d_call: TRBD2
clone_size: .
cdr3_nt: TGTGCCAGCAGGAGCGGGAGCTCCTACAATGAGCAGTTCTTC
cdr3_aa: CASRSGSSYNEQFF

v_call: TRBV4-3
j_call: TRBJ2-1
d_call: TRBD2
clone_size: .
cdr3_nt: TGCGCCAGCAGCCAAGGGCGGACTAGCGGGACTTTCTACAATGAGCAGTTCTTC
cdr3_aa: CASSQGRTSGTFYNEQFF

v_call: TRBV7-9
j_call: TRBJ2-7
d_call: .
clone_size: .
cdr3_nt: TGTGCCAGCAGCCCCACCGGGGCCCCCTACGAGCAGTACTTC
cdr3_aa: CASSPTGAPYEQYF

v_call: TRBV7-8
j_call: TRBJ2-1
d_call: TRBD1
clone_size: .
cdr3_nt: TGTGCCAGCAGCTCCCCCATAACCTCTGGGGACAGGGTTAGGGAGCAGTTCTTC
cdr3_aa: CASSSPITSGDRVREQFF

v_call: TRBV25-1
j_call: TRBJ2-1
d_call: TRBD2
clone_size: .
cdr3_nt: TGTGCCAGCAGTGCCGGGACTAGCGGTTTCGAGGATGAGCAGTTCTTC
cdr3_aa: CASSAGTSGFEDEQFF

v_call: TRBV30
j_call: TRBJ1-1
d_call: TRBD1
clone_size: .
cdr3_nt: TGTGCCTGGAGCCCCACCGGGACAGGGGACCTAGAAGCTTTCTTT
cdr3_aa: CAWSPTGTGDLEAFF

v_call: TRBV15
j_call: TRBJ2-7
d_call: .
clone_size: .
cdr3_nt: TGTGCCACCAGCCCGCGGGACAGCCTCTACGAGCAGTACTTC
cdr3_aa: CATSPRDSLYEQYF

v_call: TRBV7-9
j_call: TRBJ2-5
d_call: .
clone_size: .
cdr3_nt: TGTGCCAGCAGCCCCCAGGATTGGGGTTTGGAAGAGACCCAGTACTTC
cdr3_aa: CASSPQDWGLEETQYF

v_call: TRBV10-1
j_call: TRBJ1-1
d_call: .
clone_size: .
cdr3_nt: TGCGCCAGCAGTTTTCCGGGGCCGCTTATGAACACTGAAGCTTTCTTT
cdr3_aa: CASSFPGPLMNTEAFF

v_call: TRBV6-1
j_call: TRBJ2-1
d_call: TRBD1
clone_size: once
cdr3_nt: TGTGCCAGCAGGGGGGACAGGTACAATGAGCAGTTCTTC
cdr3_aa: CASRGDRYNEQFF

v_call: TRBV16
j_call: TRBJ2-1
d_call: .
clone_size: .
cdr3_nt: TGTGCCAGCAGCCACAGGGACCACAATGAGCAGTTCTTC
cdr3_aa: CASSHRDHNEQFF

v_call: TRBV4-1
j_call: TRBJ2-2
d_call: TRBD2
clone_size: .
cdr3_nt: TGCGCCAGCAGCACCCGACTAGCGGGAGGGACCGGGGAGCTGTTTTTT
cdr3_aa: CASSTRLAGGTGELFF

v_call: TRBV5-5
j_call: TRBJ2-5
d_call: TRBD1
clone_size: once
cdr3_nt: TGTGCCAGCAGCCCGGACAGGGACCAAGAGACCCAGTACTTC
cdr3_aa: CASSPDRDQETQYF

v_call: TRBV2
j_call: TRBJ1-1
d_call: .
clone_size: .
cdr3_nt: TGTGCCAGCAGTGAGGAGGGGCGCCTTACTGAAGCTTTCTTT
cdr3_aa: CASSEEGRLTEAFF

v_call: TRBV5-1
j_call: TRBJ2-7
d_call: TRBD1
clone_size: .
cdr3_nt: TGCGCCAGCAGCTGGACCCAGGGGGCTGCCTACGAGCAGTACTTC
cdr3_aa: CASSWTQGAAYEQYF

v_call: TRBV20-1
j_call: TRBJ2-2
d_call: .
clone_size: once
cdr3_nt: TGCAGTGCTAGAACGAGCGGGGAGCTGTTTTTT
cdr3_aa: CSARTSGELFF

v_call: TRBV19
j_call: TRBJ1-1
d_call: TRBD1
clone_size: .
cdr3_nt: TGTGCCAGTAGTATCGGGACAGTCAGAACTGAAGCTTTCTTT
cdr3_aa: CASSIGTVRTEAFF

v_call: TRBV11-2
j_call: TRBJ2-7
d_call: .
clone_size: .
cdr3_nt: TGTGCCAGCAGCTTAGATCATCGGCAGGGGACCTACGAGCAGTACTTC
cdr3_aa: CASSLDHRQGTYEQYF

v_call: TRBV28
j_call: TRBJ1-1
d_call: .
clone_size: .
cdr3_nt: TGTGCCAGCAGTATCTCCAGGGTGAACACTGAAGCTTTCTTT
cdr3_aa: CASSISRVNTEAFF

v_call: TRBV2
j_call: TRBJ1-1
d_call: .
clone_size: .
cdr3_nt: TGTGCCAGCAGTGAAAGGGCGACGAACACTGAAGCTTTCTTT
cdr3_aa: CASSERATNTEAFF

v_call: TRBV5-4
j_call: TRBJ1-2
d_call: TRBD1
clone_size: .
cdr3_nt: TGTGCCAGCAGCTTTGAGGGACCGAAAGGGGGCTCTGGCTACACCTTC
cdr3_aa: CASSFEGPKGGSGYTF

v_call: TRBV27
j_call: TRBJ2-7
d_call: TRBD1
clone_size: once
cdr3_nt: TGTGCCAGCAGTCTAAATCGGGACAGAGTGGGCGAGCAGTACTTC
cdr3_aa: CASSLNRDRVGEQYF

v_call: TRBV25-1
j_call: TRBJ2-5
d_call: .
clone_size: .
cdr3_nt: TGTGCCAGCAGTGATTGGGATAGTGCGGAGACCCAGTACTTC
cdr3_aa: CASSDWDSAETQYF

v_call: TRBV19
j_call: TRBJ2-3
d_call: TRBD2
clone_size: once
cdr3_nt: TGTGCCAGTAGGGGACTAGCGGGAGGGCCAACGCAGTATTTT
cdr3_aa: CASRGLAGGPTQYF